This T cell receptor beta chain derives from a study of T cell responses to AZD1222 COVID-19 vaccine. Study-wide results and limits: Spike-specific TCR breadth and depth rose after two AZD1222 doses. Just six people given AZD1222 tested seropositive at baseline.

Libraries were prepared by immunoSEQ multiplex PCR; TCRdb keeps only in-frame clonotypes and omits some of them. The data contain fewer than 150,000 clones, more than 85% of them singletons. Note on this clone: The antigen is unknown.

V was trimmed by 0 bases and J by 4 bases, leaving 5 bases between them. The CDR3 is made up of 13 amino acids. This rearrangement joins TRBV23-1 to TRBJ2-3; D ambiguous. TRBV23-1 counts as an open reading frame of uncertain function. The starting material was peripheral blood, obtained 28 days after the second AZD1222 dose. The clonotype was recovered from an adult who received the AZD1222 COVID-19 vaccine. The CDR3 region is CASSQSKSDTQYF. The CDR3 nucleotides are TGCGCCAGCAGTCAATCGAAGTCAGATACGCAGTATTTT.